These 8 T cell receptor beta chains share one sample of origin, sequenced in a study of blood T cell repertoires in COVID-19. TCRdb's table, derived via immunoSEQ multiplex PCR, lists solely in-frame clones and lacks some. The table includes 150,000 to 200,000 clones, 82% detected once. Material for sequencing was peripheral blood. These receptors were taken from a woman aged 70 to 79 with acute or convalescent COVID-19.

The rearrangement joins TRBV28 to TRBJ2-7; the D gene is possibly TRBD2 (6 bases). V lost 5 bases to trimming and J lost 3 bases, with 14 bases between them. This CDR3 region has 14 residues. The germline V gene has CDR1 MDHEN and CDR2 SYDVKM. CDR3 loop: CASSLLREFYEQYF. CDR3 nucleotide sequence: TGTGCCAGCAGTCTCCTTCGGGAGTTCTACGAGCAGTACTTC.

The V gene is TRBV4-3, the J gene TRBJ2-3, with 12 bases aligning to TRBD2. CDR3 size: 18 residues. V dropped 2 bases and J dropped 2; count of bases not matched to a gene: 8. Germline CDR1 reads LGHNA; CDR2 reads YSLEER. In DNA form, the CDR3 reads TGCGCCAGCAGCCAAAGGCCTAGCGGGAGGGGGGCCACAGATACGCAGTATTTT. Its translation is CASSQRPSGRGATDTQYF.

This chain uses TRBV5-6 with TRBJ2-2; 11 bases are a match to TRBD1. The CDR3 runs to 18 residues. Per the germline V gene, CDR1 is SGHDT and CDR2 is YYEEEE. Trimming took 2 bases from V and 4 from J; bases not matched to a gene: 10. In DNA form, the CDR3 reads TGTGCCAGCAGCTTCCCTTCTGGGGGACAGGGGGTCACCGGGGAGCTGTTTTTT. As protein: CASSFPSGGQGVTGELFF.

The V and J genes are TRBV12-3 or TRBV12-4 and TRBJ2-6; D not certain. Between the trimmed V and J ends, which lost 7 bases and 4 bases, there was a span of 2 bases. The CDR3 runs 11 residues. The CDR3 nucleotides read TGTGCCAGCACAGGGGCCAACGTCCTGACTTTC. Protein sequence: CASTGANVLTF.

This clone appeared a single time. V gene TRBV28 combines with J gene TRBJ2-1, with TRBD2 identical over 13 bases. Germline lookup yields CDR1 MDHEN and CDR2 SYDVKM. This CDR3 comprises 16 residues. Trimming took 5 bases from V and 4 from J; bases not matched to a gene: 5. The CDR3 region has the DNA TGTGCCAGCAGTAGCCCGGGACTAGCGGGATACAATGAGCAGTTCTTC. Its translation: CASSSPGLAGYNEQFF.

The genes are TRBV5-1 and TRBJ2-3; TRBD1 agrees at 9 bases. The CDR3 has 14 amino acids. V dropped 4 bases and J dropped 6; count of bases not matched to a gene: 6. From germline, CDR1 is SGHRS and CDR2 YFSETQ. CDR3 residues: CASSGGQGRDTQYF. The CDR3 DNA reads TGCGCCAGCAGCGGAGGACAGGGGAGGGATACGCAGTATTTT.

The rearrangement joins TRBV9 to TRBJ2-3, with 10 bases matching TRBD1. CDR1 and CDR2 from the germline V gene are SGDLS and YYNGEE. Trimming took 2 bases from V and 3 from J; bases not matched to a gene: 3. The CDR3 has 15 residues. CDR3 in amino acids: CASSVGTGDTDTQYF. The CDR3 DNA reads TGTGCCAGCAGCGTCGGGACAGGGGATACAGATACGCAGTATTTT.

J is TRBJ1-1 and V is TRBV9; TRBD1 agrees at 8 bases. CDR3 size: 14 residues. V gave up 3 bases and J gave up 1 base; unmatched junction bases: 2. Germline assignment: CDR1 SGDLS and CDR2 YYNGEE. The CDR3 DNA reads as TGTGCCAGCAGCGCTGGACAGGGGAACACTGAAGCTTTCTTT. This sequence encodes CASSAGQGNTEAFF.